One T cell receptor beta chain is described in this entry. This clonotype was seen ten or more times. The target of this receptor is not known. No base-level quality is on record; no much larger clone is a single base apart. Spanning cysteine to phenylalanine, the CDR3 consists of 17 amino acids. Just the 51-base CDR3 DNA is kept, in frame starting at base 1. The germline V gene yields SGHRS for CDR1 and YFSETQ for CDR2. V lost 4 bases and J lost 0 bases; the stretch between them is 16 bases long. These data come from a study of early T cells in non-severe SARS-CoV-2 infection (dated by TCRdb to 2020 to 2022). For context, the study as a whole: TCR sequencing used bulk RNA from unsorted whole blood, so alpha and beta chains could not be paired. General findings and caveats noted by the study authors: VDJdb matching was skewed toward anti-spike CD8 responses and likely underestimated virus-specific expansions, missing private and CD4 specificities.

Set within a cohort of healthcare workers in London, UK, this nested case-control study involved weekly PCR testing of nasopharyngeal swabs along with blood sampling. Between 23 and 31 March 2020, the week of the UK lockdown, healthcare workers were enrolled and then followed up weekly for as long as 16 weeks. The method was 5' RACE. Sequencing was carried out with a NextSeq 500. The TCR library protocol attached unique molecular identifiers to individual cDNA molecules to correct for sequencing error and PCR bias. Both TCR alpha and beta chains were sequenced, and tight co-correlation was observed between alpha and beta sequence abundances in each sample. Regarding the original processing steps: Decombinator V4 was used to perform V gene, J gene and CDR3 annotation of TCR sequences. Expanded TCRs were defined as changing significantly between any two time points under a Poisson model with p below 0.0001. TCR abundances were normalised to the total number of TCRs sequenced per sample and expressed as counts per million. MAIT TCRs were defined by TRAV1-2 paired with TRAJ12, TRAJ20 or TRAJ33, and iNKT TCRs by TRAV10 paired with TRAJ18. VDJdb, accessed 1 November 2021, was searched for CMV, EBV and SARS-CoV-2 annotated TCRs, with TCRs annotated for multiple antigens excluded. TCRdb's own reprocessing of the public reads used fastp at Q25 and MiXCR and kept productive beta chains. Every distinct CDR3 protein forms one entry, paired with its most common genes and DNA. For this entry, the V and J calls and clone size follow TCRdb and not the study's own pipeline. The table for this sample lists around 76,000 distinct CDR3 sequences; around 11% of them were counted only once. Together, the top ten hold approximately 4.5% of the sample.

What was sequenced was whole blood. This sequence originates from an adult who was a healthcare worker with PCR-confirmed SARS-CoV-2 infection or an uninfected control (not recorded which). The chain uses TRBV5-1 and TRBJ2-2; the D gene is perhaps TRBD1 or TRBD2, each of them matching over 5 bases. The CDR3 region: CASSARVGTPNTGELFF. The DNA sequence is as follows: TGCGCCAGCAGCGCCCGAGTCGGGACGCCGAACACCGGGGAGCTGTTTTTT. Here the CDR3 is joined to the reference TRBV5-1 and TRBJ2-2 genes, and the full variable domain is: KAGVTQTPRYLIKTRGQQVTLSCSPISGHRSVSWYQQTPGQGLQFLFEYFSETQRNKGNFPGRFSGRQFSNSRSEMNVSTLELGDSALYLCASSARVGTPNTGELFFGEGSRLTVL.